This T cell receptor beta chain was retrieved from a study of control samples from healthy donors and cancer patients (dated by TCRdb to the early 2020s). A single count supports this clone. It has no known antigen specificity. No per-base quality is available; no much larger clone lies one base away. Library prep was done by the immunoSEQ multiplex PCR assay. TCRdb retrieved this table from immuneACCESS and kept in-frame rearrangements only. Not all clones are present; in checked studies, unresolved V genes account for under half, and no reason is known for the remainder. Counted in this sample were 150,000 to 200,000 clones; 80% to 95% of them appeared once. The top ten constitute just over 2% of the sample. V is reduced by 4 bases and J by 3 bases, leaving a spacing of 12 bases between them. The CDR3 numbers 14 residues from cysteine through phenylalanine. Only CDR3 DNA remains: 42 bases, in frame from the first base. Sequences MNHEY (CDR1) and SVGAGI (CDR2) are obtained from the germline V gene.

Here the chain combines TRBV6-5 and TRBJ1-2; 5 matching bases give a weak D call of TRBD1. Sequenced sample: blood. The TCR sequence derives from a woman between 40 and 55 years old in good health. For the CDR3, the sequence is CASSFQGAYYGYTF. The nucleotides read TGTGCCAGCAGTTTTCAGGGCGCCTACTATGGCTACACCTTC.